This paragraph covers one TCR beta chain sequence. Its antigen remains unknown. CDR3 length: 21 residues. Sequencing was performed with immunoSEQ multiplex PCR; in TCRdb, only in-frame clones are kept and a portion is missing. Of tens of thousands of clones listed, about nine tenths were seen once; the top ten hold 4.5%. This specimen belongs to a study of T cell responses to AZD1222 COVID-19 vaccine. Overall study results and limits: Seropositive AZD1222 recipients at baseline numbered only five to seven. It was only after the peak T cell response that any repertoires were sampled.

The TCR sequence derives from an adult in good health. The input for sequencing was peripheral blood, taken on day 0 of MenACWY control vaccination. V and J are TRBV1 and TRBJ1-2. TRBV1 is annotated as a pseudogene. The CDR3 loop reads CTSSQASGIPPDLLCNYGYTF. CDR3 nucleotide sequence: TGCACCAGCAGCCAAGCCAGTGGGATTCCTCCCGACCTTCTCTGTAACTATGGCTACACCTTC.